The 5 T cell receptor beta chains in this list originate from one sample, sequenced in a study of T cells in Graves' hyperthyroidism and ophthalmopathy. The source material, RNA transcripts, was used to amplify TCR beta CDR3 regions. The HTBI primer set was used in a first-round RT-PCR of the TCR CDR3. TCRdb re-called the multiplex PCR reads through MiXCR, storing one row per CDR3 protein. The sample lists 600,000 or so distinct CDR3 sequences; around 15% were seen once. Sample: blood. The receptors come from a woman aged 45-65 years with Graves' ophthalmopathy.

The CDR3 spells CASSLTQVNTEAFF. CDR3 DNA: TGTGCCAGCAGCTTAACGCAAGTGAACACTGAAGCTTTCTTT. This chain links TRBV7-9 with TRBJ1-1; D not resolved. The germline V gene has CDR1 SEHNR and CDR2 FQNEAQ (reference sequence). V shed 2 bases and J shed 0 bases, with 7 bases lying between them. The CDR3 runs 14 residues.

This clonotype was seen at least ten times. The rearrangement uses TRBV7-9 and TRBJ1-5, with 8 bases identical to TRBD1. After removal of 2 bases from V and 2 bases from J, the junction contained 5 bases not matched to a gene. The CDR3 covers 16 residues. The germline V gene has CDR1 SEHNR and CDR2 FQNEAQ (reference sequence). CDR3 nucleotides: TGTGCCAGCAGCTTATCATCGGGACAGGGCAATCAGCCCCAGCATTTT. Residues: CASSLSSGQGNQPQHF.

The rearrangement links TRBV7-8 to TRBJ2-7, with no clear D. The V gene lost 5 bases and the J gene lost 0 bases, with 11 bases spanning the gap. CDR1 is SGHVS, CDR2 FQNEAQ, per germline. The CDR3 spans 14 residues. Here the CDR3 DNA reads TGTGCCAGCAGCAATGATTGGGGCTCCTACGAGCAGTACTTC. This gives the protein CASSNDWGSYEQYF.

This clonotype was recorded many times. CDR3 sequence reads: CASSNSGSRETQYF. The CDR3 DNA follows: TGTGCCAGCAGCAATAGCGGGAGCAGAGAGACCCAGTACTTC. The V and J genes are TRBV9 and TRBJ2-5, with 9 bases identical to TRBD2. The germline V gene has CDR1 SGDLS and CDR2 YYNGEE. The CDR3 contains 14 residues. Losses at the gene ends were 4 bases for V and 4 bases for J; bases not matched to a gene: 5.

This clonotype came up many times. This chain links TRBV28 with TRBJ1-2, with D perhaps TRBD1 (5 bases). The CDR3 contains 13 residues. V was clipped by 4 bases and J by 8 bases, with 14 bases between them. Germline V gene data show CDR1 as MDHEN and CDR2 as SYDVKM. The CDR3 DNA sequence: TGTGCCAGCAGTTCCCTCCAGGGAAAAGGCTACACCTTC. Protein product: CASSSLQGKGYTF.